This T cell receptor beta chain was documented in a study of molecular identifiers for immune sequencing clone quantification. This clonotype has a count of ten or more. Germline CDR1 and CDR2: GTSNPN and SVGIG (reference sequence). There are 13 residues in the CDR3. With 5 bases clipped from V and 8 bases from J, the junction kept 2 bases outside the gene matches. The bulk TCR libraries were made with methods described before and with listed TCR primers. TCRdb reprocessed the PCR reads via MiXCR and lists one record per CDR3 protein. Of about 330,000 distinct CDR3 sequences in the sample, roughly 24% were seen once.

The sequenced sample was naive CD8+ T cells from blood, with Jurkat cell RNA spiked in. As to subset: FACS-sorted CD8+CD4-CCR7+CD45RA+ naive T cells. This clonotype was sampled from a human donor in good health. Some libraries in this study had Jurkat cell RNA spiked in. The chain combines TRBV30 with TRBJ2-1, with TRBD2 identical over 14 bases. The CDR3 sequence is CAWGTSGGDEQFF. The CDR3 DNA reads as TGTGCCTGGGGGACTAGCGGGGGAGATGAGCAGTTCTTC.